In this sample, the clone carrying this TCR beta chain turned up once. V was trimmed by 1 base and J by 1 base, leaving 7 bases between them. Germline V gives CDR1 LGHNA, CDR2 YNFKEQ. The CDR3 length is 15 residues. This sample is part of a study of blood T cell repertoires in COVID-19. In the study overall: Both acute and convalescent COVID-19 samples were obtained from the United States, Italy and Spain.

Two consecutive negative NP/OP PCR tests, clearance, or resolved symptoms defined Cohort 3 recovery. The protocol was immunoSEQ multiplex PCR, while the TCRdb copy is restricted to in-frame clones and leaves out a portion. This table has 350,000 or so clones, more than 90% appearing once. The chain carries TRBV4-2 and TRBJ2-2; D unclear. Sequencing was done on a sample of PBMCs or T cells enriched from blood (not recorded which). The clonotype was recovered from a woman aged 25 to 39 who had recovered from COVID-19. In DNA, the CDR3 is TGTGCCAGCAGCCAAGTCCAACAGAACACCGGGGAGCTGTTTTTT. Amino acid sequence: CASSQVQQNTGELFF.